Below, 21 T cell receptor beta chains from the same sample are listed, as sequenced in a study of blood T cell repertoires in COVID-19. Sequenced by immunoSEQ multiplex PCR; TCRdb stores in-frame clones only, minus some. The data hold around 300,000 clones, with 65% to 85% observed a single time. Sequences were obtained from peripheral blood. Receptors were obtained from a man younger than 45 with active or convalescent COVID-19.

CDR3 coding DNA: TGTGCCAGCGACAGGGGAGCGGAGGAGACCCAGTACTTC. It codes for CASDRGAEETQYF. This chain links TRBV6-5 with TRBJ2-5; TRBD1 agrees at 8 bases. J gave up 5 bases and V 8 bases, and 7 bases lay outside the gene matches. The CDR3 runs to 13 residues. The germline V gene has CDR1 MNHEY and CDR2 SVGAGI.

The V gene is TRBV11-3, the J gene TRBJ1-4, with a weak D call TRBD1 (5 bases). Trimming removed 2 bases from V and 13 bases from J, with 20 bases in between. This CDR3 has 15 amino acids. Germline V lookup: CDR1 SGHNT, CDR2 YENEEA. The CDR3, as DNA: TGTGCCAGCAGCTTAACCGGCAGGCCCCTCCAGGGACTGTTTTTT. Protein sequence: CASSLTGRPLQGLFF.

The chain combines TRBV5-1 with TRBJ2-7; TRBD1 aligns across 12 bases. Germline V gene sequence: CDR1 SGHRS, CDR2 YFSETQ. The CDR3 has 14 amino acids. V trimming: 4 bases; J trimming: 6 bases; junction bases outside the gene matches: 5. CDR3 region: CASSLGQGAREQYF. CDR3 DNA: TGCGCCAGCAGCCTGGGACAGGGGGCCCGCGAGCAGTACTTC.

The chain recombines TRBV5-1 with TRBJ2-5, with 10 bases that match TRBD1. This CDR3 comprises 14 residues. J gave up 4 bases and V 3 bases, and 3 bases lay outside the gene matches. The germline V gene has CDR1 SGHRS and CDR2 YFSETQ. The CDR3 DNA is TGCGCCAGCAGCTCGACAGGGGGCTTAGAGACCCAGTACTTC. It specifies CASSSTGGLETQYF.

This chain connects TRBV11-2 to TRBJ2-3; D may be TRBD2 (6 bases). Per the germline V gene, CDR1 is SGHAT and CDR2 is FQNNGV. CDR3 length: 16 amino acids. The V and J ends lost 2 bases and 0 bases respectively, with 12 bases between them. In DNA form, the CDR3 reads TGTGCCAGCAGCTTATCCCCCGGGACTAGCACAGATACGCAGTATTTT. It codes for CASSLSPGTSTDTQYF.

This chain links TRBV29-1 with TRBJ1-2; D unclear. Trimming took 7 bases from V and 1 from J, leaving 7 bases between them. Germline CDR1 SQVTM, CDR2 ANQGSEA. CDR3 size: 11 residues. CDR3 residues: CSAAINYGYTF. CDR3 nucleotide sequence: TGCAGCGCGGCCATTAACTATGGCTACACCTTC.

The gene calls are TRBV27 and TRBJ2-7; the match to TRBD2 covers 7 bases. This CDR3 contains 16 residues. In germline, CDR1 is MNHEY, CDR2 SMNVEV (reference sequence). V gave up 5 bases and J gave up 2 bases; unmatched junction bases: 12. CDR3 loop: CASSPHSAGEAYEQYF. CDR3 DNA: TGTGCCAGCAGTCCCCATAGTGCGGGAGAAGCCTACGAGCAGTACTTC.

This rearrangement joins TRBV3-1 (or the pseudogene TRBV3-2) to TRBJ1-1; D unresolved. V lost 4 bases, J lost 1 base, and 7 bases lay in between. The CDR3 totals 13 residues. Germline lookup yields CDR1 LGHDT and CDR2 YNNKEL (reference sequence). CDR3 sequence reads: CASSLGGNTEAFF. The CDR3 DNA reads as TGTGCCAGCAGCCTAGGAGGGAACACTGAAGCTTTCTTT.

The gene calls are TRBV28 and TRBJ1-5; 7 positions match TRBD1. With 6 bases clipped from V and 9 bases from J, the junction kept 14 bases outside the gene matches. Germline V lookup: CDR1 MDHEN, CDR2 SYDVKM. The CDR3 runs 15 residues. CDR3 nucleotides: TGTGCCAGCAGGCCTTACAGGGGCCGGACCAGGCCCCAGCATTTT. Protein product: CASRPYRGRTRPQHF.

The DNA of the CDR3 is TGTGCCATCAGTGAGAGACTAGCGTTTGATGAGCAGTTCTTC. Its protein is CAISERLAFDEQFF. The V and J genes are TRBV10-3 and TRBJ2-1, with 8 bases lining up with TRBD2. With 2 bases clipped from V and 8 bases from J, the junction kept 5 bases outside the gene matches. The CDR3 is 14 residues long. Germline V lookup: CDR1 ENHRY, CDR2 SYGVKD.

The gene calls are TRBV9 and TRBJ2-7; TRBD1 matches at 7 bases. The germline CDR1 and CDR2 sequences are SGDLS and YYNGEE. With V trimmed by 4 bases and J by 1 base, 8 bases remained unmatched. This CDR3 is 15 amino acids long. The chain's CDR3 is CASSPTGSLSYEQYF. CDR3 in DNA: TGTGCCAGCAGCCCGACAGGGTCCCTATCCTACGAGCAGTACTTC.

This chain uses TRBV27 with TRBJ1-5; D is possibly TRBD1 (5 bases). The CDR3 totals 14 residues. Trimming took 2 bases from V and 7 from J, leaving 12 bases between them. Germline assignment: CDR1 MNHEY and CDR2 SMNVEV (reference sequence). Written as DNA, the CDR3 is TGTGCCAGCAGTTTAAGCAGGGTCAAACAGCCCCAGCATTTT. Protein: CASSLSRVKQPQHF.

The CDR3 spells CASSPSQVLTGELFF. In nucleotides, the CDR3 is TGTGCCAGCAGCCCGAGTCAAGTTCTCACCGGGGAGCTGTTTTTT. The V and J genes are TRBV9 and TRBJ2-2; D is ambiguous. The germline CDR1 and CDR2 sequences are SGDLS and YYNGEE. The CDR3 has 15 amino acids. Trimming removed 4 bases from V and 4 bases from J, with 14 bases in between.

This chain links TRBV7-8 with TRBJ1-5, with 8 bases lining up with TRBD1. V lost 3 bases and J lost 4; bases outside the gene matches: 11. The CDR3 consists of 17 residues. The germline gives CDR1 SGHVS, CDR2 FQNEAQ. The CDR3 protein is CASSFRGQGDRNQPQHF. The CDR3 DNA follows: TGTGCCAGCAGCTTCCGTGGACAGGGCGATCGAAATCAGCCCCAGCATTTT. The full variable domain, rest sourced from reference TRBV7-8 and TRBJ1-5, is GAGVSQSPRYKVAKRGQDVALRCDPISGHVSLFWYQQALGQGPEFLTYFQNEAQLDKSGLPSDRFFAERPEGSVSTLKIQRTQQEDSAVYLCASSFRGQGDRNQPQHFGDGTRLSIL.

The rearrangement joins TRBV14 to TRBJ1-2; 9 bases match TRBD1. Germline values: CDR1 SGHDN, CDR2 FVKESK. The CDR3 contains 13 residues. The V segment lost 4 bases and the J segment 7 bases; nucleotides outside the gene matches: 4. The CDR3 DNA follows: TGTGCCAGCAGCCGAGACAGGGGGAGTGGCTACACCTTC. Residues: CASSRDRGSGYTF.

The gene calls are TRBV29-1 and TRBJ1-2; 8 nucleotides line up with TRBD1. V gave up 7 bases and J gave up 2 bases; unmatched junction bases: 3. The CDR3 runs 12 residues. Germline V lookup: CDR1 SQVTM, CDR2 ANQGSEA. In DNA form, the CDR3 reads TGCAGCGCGGGACAGGCAAACTATGGCTACACCTTC. Protein product: CSAGQANYGYTF.

The chain has TRBV7-8 and TRBJ2-3; 11 bases map to TRBD2. This CDR3 is built from 18 residues. Germline CDR1 reads SGHVS; CDR2 reads FQNEAQ. Germline trimming cut 2 bases from V and 0 bases from J; bases unmatched to any gene: 7. The CDR3 is CASSLRLAGGTSTDTQYF. The CDR3 nucleotides read TGTGCCAGCAGCTTAAGGCTAGCGGGGGGCACTAGCACAGATACGCAGTATTTT. The full variable domain, completed using reference TRBV7-8 and TRBJ2-3, is GAGVSQSPRYKVAKRGQDVALRCDPISGHVSLFWYQQALGQGPEFLTYFQNEAQLDKSGLPSDRFFAERPEGSVSTLKIQRTQQEDSAVYLCASSLRLAGGTSTDTQYFGPGTRLTVL.

This clone has only one observation. The genes are TRBV6-5 and TRBJ2-1, with D perhaps matching TRBD2 (5 bases). The V end lost 0 bases, the J end lost 7 bases, and 10 bases lay between the germline ends. The CDR3 extends over 14 amino acids. In germline, CDR1 is MNHEY, CDR2 SVGAGI. The CDR3 DNA reads as TGTGCCAGCAGTTACTCCAGAGGGCGTAATGAGCAGTTCTTC. This translates into CASSYSRGRNEQFF.

This clone occurred a few times. The chain recombines TRBV28 with TRBJ2-3, with D perhaps matching TRBD1 (6 bases). Germline-derived CDR1 and CDR2 are MDHEN and SYDVKM. The germline V and J ends were trimmed by 3 bases and 8 bases, with 18 bases remaining between them. The CDR3 has 15 residues. CDR3 protein: CASSFPARGIGTQYF. The CDR3 region has the DNA TGTGCCAGCAGTTTCCCTGCTAGGGGGATCGGTACGCAGTATTTT.

The gene calls are TRBV10-2 and TRBJ2-7, with D unresolved. This CDR3 has 11 residues. V lost 8 bases to trimming and J lost 5 bases, with 10 bases between them. In germline, CDR1 is WSHSY, CDR2 SAAADI. The chain's CDR3 is CASGGLDEQYF. DNA for the CDR3: TGCGCCAGCGGTGGTCTAGACGAGCAGTACTTC.

V is TRBV4-3 and J is TRBJ2-7, with 13 positions matching TRBD2. V gave up 1 base and J gave up 3 bases; unmatched junction bases: 9. The CDR3 totals 18 residues. The germline gives CDR1 LGHNA, CDR2 YSLEER. The CDR3 DNA reads as TGCGCCAGCAGCCAAGTCAGCACTAGCGGGAGGGGGGGCTACGAGCAGTACTTC. Translating it yields CASSQVSTSGRGGYEQYF.